The next 27 T cell receptor beta chains were all read from a single sample in a study of a mutant IDH1 vaccine in newly diagnosed glioma. Their target antigens are unknown. Data came from immunoSEQ multiplex PCR; TCRdb stores just in-frame clones and leaves some out. Among roughly 61,000 clones listed, 80% were seen once. The time point is: week 11, during vaccination. Each vaccine dose was 300 ug of mutant IDH1 20-mer peptide, with topical imiquimod. This specimen consisted of PBMCs, obtained from a glioma patient whose treatment included an IDH1 peptide vaccine. These receptors came from a man in his fifties with glioma.

This sequence joins TRBV2 and TRBJ1-4; D gene uncertain. CDR3 length: 14 residues. Germline-derived CDR1 and CDR2 are SNHLY and FYNNEI. Trimming cost V 6 bases and J 8 bases, with 16 bases left between them. CDR3 sequence: CASSERLPEEKLFF. For the CDR3, the DNA is TGTGCCAGCAGCGAAAGGCTACCGGAGGAAAAACTGTTTTTT.

V and J are TRBV11-3 and TRBJ1-1; D uncertain. This CDR3 is built from 12 residues. Germline values: CDR1 SGHNT, CDR2 YENEEA. The V end was cut by 0 bases, the J end by 6 bases, with 5 bases between. The CDR3 loop reads CASSLDLAEAFF. The CDR3 DNA is TGTGCCAGCAGCTTAGATCTCGCTGAAGCTTTCTTT.

V gene TRBV6-5 combines with J gene TRBJ1-2; the D is unclear. The CDR3 loop spans 14 amino acids. Germline loops: CDR1 MNHEY, CDR2 SVGAGI. The V gene lost 5 bases and the J gene lost 1 base, with 11 bases spanning the gap. CDR3 region: CASSETGFNYGYTF. Written as DNA, the CDR3 is TGTGCCAGCAGTGAGACGGGATTTAACTATGGCTACACCTTC.

This clone was detected only a few times. The V call is TRBV2, the J call TRBJ2-7; perhaps D is TRBD1 or TRBD2 (5 bases each). The CDR3 length is 13 residues. V was trimmed by 10 bases and J by 4 bases, leaving 17 bases between them. Per germline, CDR1 SNHLY and CDR2 FYNNEI. The CDR3 DNA reads as TGTGCCACCCTCCGGGACGGTGATTACGAGCAGTACTTC. Translating gives CATLRDGDYEQYF.

This clone came up once. The genes are TRBV11-2 and TRBJ1-1; D not certain. CDR1 is SGHAT and CDR2 is FQNNGV in the germline V gene. The length of the CDR3 is 16 residues. With 0 bases removed from V and 0 bases from J, the gap between germline ends came to 11 bases. The CDR3 DNA reads as TGTGCCAGCAGCTTAGATCCCCTTTCCATGAACACTGAAGCTTTCTTT. Translated, it gives CASSLDPLSMNTEAFF.

The genes are TRBV19 and TRBJ2-3, with 10 bases aligning to TRBD2. The CDR3 spans 14 residues. V lost 5 bases and J lost 5; bases outside the gene matches: 4. Per germline, CDR1 LNHDA and CDR2 SQIVND (reference sequence). CDR3 in DNA: TGTGCCAGTAGTGGTAGCGGGGGGATAGATACGCAGTATTTT. This codes for CASSGSGGIDTQYF. The full variable domain, its missing parts supplied by reference TRBV19 and TRBJ2-3, is DGGITQSPKYLFRKEGQNVTLSCEQNLNHDAMYWYRQDPGQGLRLIYYSQIVNDFQKGDIAEGYSVSREKKESFPLTVTSAQKNPTAFYLCASSGSGGIDTQYFGPGTRLTVL.

This chain connects TRBV6-5 to TRBJ1-2; TRBD1 might be the D (6 bases). The CDR3 has 13 residues. Germline lookup yields CDR1 MNHEY and CDR2 SVGAGI. The V end was cut by 2 bases, the J end by 10 bases, with 14 bases between. CDR3 bases: TGTGCCAGCAGTTACGCTACAGCAGGGGACTACACCTTC. Translation: CASSYATAGDYTF.

This clone occurred a few times. V is TRBV5-1 and J is TRBJ1-1, with a possible D match to TRBD1 (6 bases). V lost 0 bases and J 5 bases, leaving 11 bases between the germline ends. The CDR3 spans 14 residues. Germline V gives CDR1 SGHRS, CDR2 YFSETQ. The CDR3 protein is CASSLGQEWTEAFF. CDR3 bases: TGCGCCAGCAGCTTGGGACAGGAATGGACTGAAGCTTTCTTT.

V gene TRBV5-6 combines with J gene TRBJ2-7; unclear D gene. From germline, CDR1 is SGHDT and CDR2 YYEEEE. The CDR3 sequence is 14 residues long. V lost 4 bases to trimming and J lost 7 bases, with 18 bases between them. The CDR3 bases are TGTGCCAGCAGCCCTGACCCCCAAAGTCGGGAGCAGTACTTC. Its protein is CASSPDPQSREQYF.

The genes are TRBV5-1 and TRBJ2-3, with 11 bases fitting TRBD2. The CDR3 is made up of 15 amino acids. V gave up 3 bases and J gave up 3 bases; unmatched junction bases: 3. Germline lookup yields CDR1 SGHRS and CDR2 YFSETQ. CDR3 in DNA: TGCGCCAGCAGCTCCAGACTAGCGGGGACAGATACGCAGTATTTT. It encodes CASSSRLAGTDTQYF.

The chain recombines TRBV6-6 with TRBJ1-2; a weak D match, TRBD1 (5 bases). V was shortened by 7 bases and J by 8 bases, with 14 bases between the two germline ends. CDR1 is MNHNY and CDR2 is SVGAGI in the germline V gene (reference sequence). CDR3 length: 12 residues. The CDR3 DNA reads as TGTGCCAGCATTGGGGGAGCAGGGGGCTACACCTTC. Translating it yields CASIGGAGGYTF.

The chain has TRBV29-1 and TRBJ2-1, with TRBD2 matching over 7 bases. After removal of 4 bases from V and 8 bases from J, the junction contained 5 bases not matched to a gene. This CDR3 has 12 residues. Germline CDR1 is SQVTM and CDR2 is ANQGSEA. The CDR3 sequence is CSVGSAGDEQFF. The CDR3 DNA follows: TGCAGCGTTGGGAGTGCGGGGGATGAGCAGTTCTTC.

The V gene is TRBV4-3, the J gene TRBJ2-1; D not certain. The germline V gene has CDR1 LGHNA and CDR2 YSLEER. Trimming removed 5 bases at V and 5 bases at J, with 10 bases between. CDR3 length: 13 residues. The DNA of the CDR3 is TGCGCCAGCAGCTCCTTCCTTAACAATGAGCAGTTCTTC. Protein: CASSSFLNNEQFF.

The rearrangement links TRBV6-6 to TRBJ1-2; 8 nucleotides line up with TRBD1. Germline CDR1 and CDR2: MNHNY and SVGAGI (reference sequence). This CDR3 region has 14 residues. V trimming: 2 bases; J trimming: 1 base; junction bases outside the gene matches: 0. CDR3 sequence (DNA): TGTGCCAGCAGTTACACAGGGGGTAACTATGGCTACACCTTC. Encoded protein: CASSYTGGNYGYTF.

This clone showed up just once. The rearrangement links TRBV7-9 to TRBJ2-2, with D possibly TRBD1 on 6 matching bases. CDR1 SEHNR and CDR2 FQNEAQ come from the germline V gene (reference sequence). The CDR3 has 15 amino acids. Trimming removed 5 bases at V and 1 base at J, with 11 bases between. The CDR3 loop reads CASSAPTGNTGELFF. CDR3 bases: TGTGCCAGCAGCGCCCCGACAGGGAACACCGGGGAGCTGTTTTTT.

The chain combines TRBV19 with TRBJ1-2; 8 nucleotides line up with TRBD1. The germline CDR1 and CDR2 sequences are LNHDA and SQIVND (reference sequence). CDR3 size: 15 residues. The junction had 8 bases not matched to a gene; V was cut back by 1 base and J by 7 bases. As DNA, the CDR3 is TGTGCCAGTAGTATAGCTCAGGCAGGGGGCAGTGGCTACACCTTC. Translated, it gives CASSIAQAGGSGYTF.

The chain carries TRBV2 and TRBJ1-2; TRBD1 matches 7 bases. The germline V gene has CDR1 SNHLY and CDR2 FYNNEI. This CDR3 is 15 amino acids long. V was clipped by 2 bases and J by 8 bases; unmatched bases: 11. CDR3 bases: TGTGCCAGCAGTGAACAGGGGGGGGGAGACGGGGGCTACACCTTC. Its protein is CASSEQGGGDGGYTF.

This clone was observed once. The rearrangement joins TRBV5-1 to TRBJ2-7; 8 nucleotides match TRBD2. The CDR3 covers 15 residues. The germline V gene has CDR1 SGHRS and CDR2 YFSETQ. Germline trimming cut 3 bases from V and 4 bases from J; bases unmatched to any gene: 9. CDR3 sequence: CASSSTGGPEYEQYF. As DNA, the CDR3 is TGCGCCAGCAGCTCAACGGGAGGGCCGGAGTACGAGCAGTACTTC. Full variable domain (rest looked up from reference TRBV5-1 and TRBJ2-7): KAGVTQTPRYLIKTRGQQVTLSCSPISGHRSVSWYQQTPGQGLQFLFEYFSETQRNKGNFPGRFSGRQFSNSRSEMNVSTLELGDSALYLCASSSTGGPEYEQYFGPGTRLTVT.

The CDR3 is CAIGSGASIGYTF. DNA of the CDR3: TGTGCCATCGGCTCCGGGGCGTCGATTGGCTACACCTTC. The J gene is TRBJ1-2, the V gene TRBV2; a possible D gene is TRBD1 (5 bases). V lost 10 bases and J 7 bases, leaving 19 bases between the germline ends. Germline values: CDR1 SNHLY, CDR2 FYNNEI. The CDR3 sequence is 13 residues long.

The chain is built from TRBV28 and TRBJ2-5, with 14 bases identical to TRBD2. V lost 8 bases and J lost 2; bases outside the gene matches: 16. The CDR3 consists of 19 residues. Germline V lookup: CDR1 MDHEN, CDR2 SYDVKM. The CDR3 region has the DNA TGTGCCAGCCTCGGGGTAAGGGGGACTAGCGGGAGCTGGCAAGAGACCCAGTACTTC. Its translation: CASLGVRGTSGSWQETQYF.

V usage is TRBV4-1 and J usage is TRBJ2-1; D gene unclear. This CDR3 is built from 12 residues. Trimming shortened V by 0 bases and J by 10 bases, and 7 bases separated the two germline ends. Per germline, CDR1 MGHRA and CDR2 YSYEKL. CDR3 amino acids: CASSQEGSEQFF. CDR3 sequence (DNA): TGCGCCAGCAGCCAAGAGGGTTCAGAGCAGTTCTTC.

The chain employs TRBV7-9 and TRBJ2-3; maybe TRBD1 (6 bases). CDR3 length: 14 residues. Germline V CDR1 and CDR2: SEHNR, FQNEAQ (reference sequence). V shed 5 bases and J shed 2 bases, with 11 bases lying between them. The CDR3, as DNA: TGTGCCAGCAGCGCCAGGGGATCCACAGATACGCAGTATTTT. Translating it yields CASSARGSTDTQYF.

The V call is TRBV30, the J call TRBJ1-6; D uncertain. From germline, CDR1 is GTSNPN and CDR2 SVGIG (reference sequence). This CDR3 region has 14 residues. V was clipped by 4 bases and J by 8 bases, with 15 bases between them. CDR3 residues: CAWTPGVGDSPLHF. In DNA, the CDR3 is TGTGCCTGGACCCCGGGTGTTGGGGATTCACCCCTCCACTTT. Supplemented by reference TRBV30 and TRBJ1-6, the full variable domain reads SQTIHQWPATLVQPVGSPLSLECTVEGTSNPNLYWYRQAAGRGLQLLFYSVGIGQISSEVPQNLSASRPQDRQFILSSKKLLLSDSGFYLCAWTPGVGDSPLHFGNGTRLTVT.

The rearrangement joins TRBV7-9 to TRBJ1-1; D gene unclear. With 1 base removed from V and 0 bases from J, the gap between germline ends came to 6 bases. The CDR3 is made up of 14 amino acids. Germline loops: CDR1 SEHNR, CDR2 FQNEAQ (reference sequence). The CDR3: CASSLGQMNTEAFF. The CDR3 DNA is TGTGCCAGCAGCTTAGGCCAGATGAACACTGAAGCTTTCTTT.

The rearrangement joins TRBV9 to TRBJ2-7; D not certain. Germline V gene data show CDR1 as SGDLS and CDR2 as YYNGEE. V gave up 2 bases and J gave up 6 bases, with 12 bases separating them. CDR3 size: 13 residues. CDR3 nucleotides: TGTGCCAGCAGCGTCGACTCGAATAGCGAGCAGTACTTC. Translation: CASSVDSNSEQYF. The complete variable domain, with remaining parts taken from reference TRBV9 and TRBJ2-7, reads DSGVTQTPKHLITATGQRVTLRCSPRSGDLSVYWYQQSLDQGLQFLIQYYNGEERAKGNILERFSAQQFPDLHSELNLSSLELGDSALYFCASSVDSNSEQYFGPGTRLTVT.

This chain links TRBV6-6 with TRBJ2-7; D gene ambiguous. Trimming removed 2 bases from V and 2 bases from J, with 7 bases in between. In germline, CDR1 is MNHNY, CDR2 SVGAGI (reference sequence). The CDR3 runs 13 residues. CDR3 nucleotides: TGTGCCAGCAGTTACACGACGGCCTACGAGCAGTACTTC. It is translated as CASSYTTAYEQYF.

This clone was observed a single time. This chain uses TRBV7-2 with TRBJ2-7; TRBD2 agrees at 7 bases. This CDR3 is 13 amino acids long. J was trimmed by 5 bases and V by 2 bases; bases with no gene match: 3. Germline values: CDR1 SGHTA, CDR2 FQGNSA. The CDR3 is CASSLTSDHEQYF. Here the CDR3 DNA reads TGTGCCAGCAGCTTAACTAGCGACCACGAGCAGTACTTC.